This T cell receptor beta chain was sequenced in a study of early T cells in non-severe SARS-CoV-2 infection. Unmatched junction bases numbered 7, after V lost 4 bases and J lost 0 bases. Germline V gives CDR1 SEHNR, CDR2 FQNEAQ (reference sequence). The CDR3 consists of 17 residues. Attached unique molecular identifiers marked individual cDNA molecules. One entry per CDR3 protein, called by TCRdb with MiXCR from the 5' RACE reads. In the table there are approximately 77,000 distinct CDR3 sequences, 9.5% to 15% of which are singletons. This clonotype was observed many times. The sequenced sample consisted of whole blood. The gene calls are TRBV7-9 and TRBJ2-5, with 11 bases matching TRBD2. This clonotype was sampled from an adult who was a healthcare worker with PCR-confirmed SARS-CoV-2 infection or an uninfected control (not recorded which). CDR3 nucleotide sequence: TGTGCCAGCAGCTATGCCGGGGGACTAGCGGACCAAGAGACCCAGTACTTC. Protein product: CASSYAGGLADQETQYF.